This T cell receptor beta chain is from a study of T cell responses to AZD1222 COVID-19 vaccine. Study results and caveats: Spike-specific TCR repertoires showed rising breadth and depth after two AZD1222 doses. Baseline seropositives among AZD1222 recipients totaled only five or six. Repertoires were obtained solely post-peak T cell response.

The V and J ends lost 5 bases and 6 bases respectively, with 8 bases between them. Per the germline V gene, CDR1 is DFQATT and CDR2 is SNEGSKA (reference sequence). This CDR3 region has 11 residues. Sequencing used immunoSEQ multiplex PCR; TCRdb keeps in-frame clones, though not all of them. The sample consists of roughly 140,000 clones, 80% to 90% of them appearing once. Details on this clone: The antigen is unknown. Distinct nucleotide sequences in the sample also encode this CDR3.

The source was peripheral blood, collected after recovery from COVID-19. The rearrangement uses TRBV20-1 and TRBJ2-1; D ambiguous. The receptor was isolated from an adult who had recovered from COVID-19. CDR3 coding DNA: TGCAGTGCTTCTAGGTCCAATGAGCAGTTCTTC. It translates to CSASRSNEQFF.